This TCR beta chain was observed in a study of shared clonotypes between healthy human individuals. Across the study: CD4 naive and CD4 memory each took three plates per donor, while CD8 naive took two and CD8 memory one.

The germline V gene encodes CDR1 WNHNN and CDR2 SYGVQD (reference sequence). The CDR3 covers 13 residues. J gave up 10 bases and V 4 bases, and 8 bases lay outside the gene matches. Here immunoSEQ multiplex PCR was the method, and the copy in TCRdb shows in-frame clones only, minus some. The sample lists around 1.6 million clones; about 98% were seen once. All the donors were Caucasian adults who lived in Nashville, Tennessee. The sequence derives from a man aged 25 to 40 in good health. What was sequenced was naive CD4+ T cells sorted from blood. The subset denotes: CD45RA+ positively selected. This chain uses TRBV10-1 with TRBJ1-1; 8 nucleotides match TRBD1. The CDR3 loop is CASSVGQGGVAFF. CDR3 in DNA: TGCGCCAGCAGTGTTGGACAGGGAGGGGTAGCTTTCTTT.